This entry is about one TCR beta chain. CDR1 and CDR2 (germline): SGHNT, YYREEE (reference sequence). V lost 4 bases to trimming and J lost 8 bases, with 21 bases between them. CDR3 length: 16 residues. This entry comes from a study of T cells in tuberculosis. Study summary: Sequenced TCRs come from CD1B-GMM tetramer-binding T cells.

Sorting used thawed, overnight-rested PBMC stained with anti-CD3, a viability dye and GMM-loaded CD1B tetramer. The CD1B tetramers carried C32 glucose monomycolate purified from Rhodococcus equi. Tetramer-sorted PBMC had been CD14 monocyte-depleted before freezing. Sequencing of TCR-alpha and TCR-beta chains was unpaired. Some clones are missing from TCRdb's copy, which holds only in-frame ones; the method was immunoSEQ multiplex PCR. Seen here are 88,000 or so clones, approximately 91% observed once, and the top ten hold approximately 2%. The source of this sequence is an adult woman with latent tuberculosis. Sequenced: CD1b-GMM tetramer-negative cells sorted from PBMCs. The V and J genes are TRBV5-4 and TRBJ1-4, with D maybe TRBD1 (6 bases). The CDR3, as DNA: TGTGCCAGCAGCCTAGCCCCGGGACAAGTAGGGGAAAAACTGTTTTTT. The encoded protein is CASSLAPGQVGEKLFF.